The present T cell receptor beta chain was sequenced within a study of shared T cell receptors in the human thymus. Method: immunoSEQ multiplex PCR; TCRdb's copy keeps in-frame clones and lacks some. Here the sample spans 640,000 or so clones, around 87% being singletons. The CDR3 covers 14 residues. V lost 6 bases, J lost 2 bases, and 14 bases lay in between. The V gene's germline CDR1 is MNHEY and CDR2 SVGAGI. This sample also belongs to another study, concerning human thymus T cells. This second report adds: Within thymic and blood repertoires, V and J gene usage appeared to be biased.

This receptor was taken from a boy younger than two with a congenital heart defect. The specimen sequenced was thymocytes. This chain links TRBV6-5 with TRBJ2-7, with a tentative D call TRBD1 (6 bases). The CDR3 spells CASSPGQPPYEQYF. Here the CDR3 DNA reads TGTGCCAGCAGCCCGGGACAACCACCCTACGAGCAGTACTTC.